The 22 T cell receptor beta chains given below trace back to one sample, sequenced in a study of cytomegalovirus exposure and HLA in healthy donors. The PCR contained 60 Vbeta and 13 Jbeta primers. Assay used: immunoSEQ multiplex PCR; TCRdb lists only in-frame clones, some missing. Its listing shows about 200,000 clones. Sequencing was done on a sample of PBMCs. Receptors were obtained from a girl aged 2 to 9 in good health and CMV-seropositive.

The chain joins TRBV27 to TRBJ2-3, with 13 bases that match TRBD2. The CDR3 is made up of 16 amino acids. Germline V gene lookup returns CDR1 MNHEY and CDR2 SMNVEV (reference sequence). V dropped 6 bases and J dropped 2; count of bases not matched to a gene: 5. The DNA for the CDR3 is TGTGCCAGCAGCCCGGGGACTAGCGGGGTCACAGATACGCAGTATTTT. Protein: CASSPGTSGVTDTQYF.

The V gene is TRBV11-2, the J gene TRBJ1-2, with D hard to call. From germline, CDR1 is SGHAT and CDR2 FQNNGV. V lost 5 bases and J 4 bases, leaving 5 bases between the germline ends. The CDR3 is made up of 11 amino acids. In DNA form, the CDR3 reads TGTGCCAGCAGCCCCTTCTATGGCTACACCTTC. Protein: CASSPFYGYTF.

The CDR3 DNA follows: TGTGCCAGCAGTTTATCGAGGGAGAGCGGCTACACCTTC. Its translation is CASSLSRESGYTF. This chain joins TRBV27 and TRBJ1-2; D call uncertain. CDR3 size: 13 residues. The germline gives CDR1 MNHEY, CDR2 SMNVEV (reference sequence). V gave up 0 bases and J gave up 8 bases, with 10 bases separating them.

The chain uses TRBV7-9 and TRBJ2-1, with D possibly matching TRBD2 (6 bases). The CDR3 spans 14 residues. Trimming left V 8 bases short and J 14 bases short, with 25 bases between. CDR1 is SEHNR and CDR2 is FQNEAQ in the germline V gene (reference sequence). The CDR3 nucleotides read TGTGCCAGCGGATCCCTAGCGACAACAATGAGCGAGTTCTTC. Translating gives CASGSLATTMSEFF.

Worth noting for this clone: A read error may account for a junction end that differs from germline. This same CDR3 is encoded by further DNA sequences in the sample. The chain uses TRBV28 and TRBJ1-4, with a tentative D call TRBD1 (5 bases). This CDR3 has 14 residues. Germline V gives CDR1 MDHEN, CDR2 SYDVKM. The CDR3 here is CAGSLGGANEKLFF. In nucleotides, the CDR3 is TGTGCCGGCAGCCTGGGGGGGGCTAATGAAAAACTGTTTTTT.

The J gene is TRBJ2-3, the V gene TRBV7-2; TRBD2 matches at 12 bases. In germline, CDR1 is SGHTA, CDR2 FQGNSA. The CDR3 consists of 15 residues. J was trimmed by 4 bases and V by 5 bases; bases with no gene match: 4. The CDR3 reads CASSKGLAGADTQYF. In DNA form, the CDR3 reads TGTGCCAGCAGCAAGGGACTAGCGGGCGCAGATACGCAGTATTTT.

The chain joins TRBV7-2 to TRBJ1-3, with 7 nucleotides matching TRBD1. The V gene's germline CDR1 is SGHTA and CDR2 FQGNSA. This CDR3 is 13 amino acids long. J gave up 6 bases and V 3 bases, and 2 bases lay outside the gene matches. The CDR3, as DNA: TGTGCCAGCAGCTTTACAGGGGAAAACACCATATATTTT. Protein: CASSFTGENTIYF. The entire variable domain, with the rest obtained from reference TRBV7-2 and TRBJ1-3, is as follows: GAGVSQSPSNKVTEKGKDVELRCDPISGHTALYWYRQSLGQGLEFLIYFQGNSAPDKSGLPSDRFSAERTGGSVSTLTIQRTQQEDSAVYLCASSFTGENTIYFGEGSWLTVV.

The chain joins TRBV6-4 to TRBJ2-2, with a tentative D call TRBD1 (6 bases). This CDR3 has 15 residues. Germline V CDR1 and CDR2: MRHNA, SNTAGT. Trimming took off 4 bases at V and 4 bases at J, with 13 bases between the two ends. This chain's CDR3 is CASSGVRGGTGELFF. The CDR3 nucleotides are TGTGCCAGCAGTGGAGTCAGGGGCGGCACCGGGGAGCTGTTTTTT.

The genes are TRBV6-5 and TRBJ1-3, with D unclear. Looked up from germline, CDR1 is MNHEY and CDR2 is SVGAGI. V was trimmed by 5 bases and J by 2 bases, leaving 10 bases between them. This CDR3 spans 14 amino acids. The DNA for the CDR3 is TGTGCCAGCAGTCCGTACGGGACTGGAAACACCATATATTTT. Translating it yields CASSPYGTGNTIYF.

The rearrangement uses TRBV5-1 and TRBJ1-2; D may be TRBD1 (6 bases). Germline values: CDR1 SGHRS, CDR2 YFSETQ. This CDR3 has 16 residues. Trimming left V 0 bases short and J 2 bases short, with 14 bases between. CDR3 region: CASSLGAHQGNYGYTF. CDR3 DNA: TGCGCCAGCAGCTTGGGCGCTCACCAGGGGAACTATGGCTACACCTTC.

This chain uses TRBV5-1 with TRBJ1-2; D call uncertain. V lost 1 base and J 0 bases, leaving 7 bases between the germline ends. The CDR3 is 14 amino acids. Germline loops: CDR1 SGHRS, CDR2 YFSETQ. CDR3 protein: CASSLSNTNYGYTF. The CDR3 DNA is TGCGCCAGCAGCTTGTCGAACACTAACTATGGCTACACCTTC.

This rearrangement joins TRBV4-1 to TRBJ1-1, with D hard to call. There are 17 residues in the CDR3. Trimming stripped 0 bases from V and 0 bases from J, with 14 bases between. CDR1 is MGHRA, CDR2 YSYEKL, per germline. The CDR3 region has the DNA TGCGCCAGCAGCCAAGACCCAGGCCCCAAGATGAACACTGAAGCTTTCTTT. This sequence encodes CASSQDPGPKMNTEAFF.

This chain links TRBV6-5 with TRBJ2-6; the D is unclear. The CDR3 is 14 residues long. Per the germline V gene, CDR1 is MNHEY and CDR2 is SVGAGI. Trimming shortened V by 7 bases and J by 5 bases, and 12 bases separated the two germline ends. Here the CDR3 reads CASKLDSRANVLTF. CDR3 coding DNA: TGTGCCAGCAAGCTAGACTCGCGGGCCAACGTCCTGACTTTC.

The chain carries TRBV9 and TRBJ2-5; D is undetermined. CDR1 is SGDLS, CDR2 YYNGEE, per germline. Trimming removed 3 bases from V and 4 bases from J, with 7 bases in between. This CDR3 comprises 12 residues. The CDR3 is CASSGLSETQYF. CDR3 in DNA: TGTGCCAGCAGCGGACTCTCAGAGACCCAGTACTTC.

V is TRBV19 and J is TRBJ1-2, with 8 positions matching TRBD1. This CDR3 has 14 amino acids. The germline V gene has CDR1 LNHDA and CDR2 SQIVND (reference sequence). The V and J ends lost 9 bases and 5 bases, in that order; junction bases with no gene match: 11. The CDR3 spells CARCKQGVGYGYTF. In DNA form, the CDR3 reads TGTGCCAGATGTAAACAGGGGGTTGGGTATGGCTACACCTTC.

The gene calls are TRBV5-5 and TRBJ2-7; D might be TRBD1 (6 bases). Trimming left V 0 bases short and J 5 bases short, with 12 bases between. Germline V gene data show CDR1 as SGHKS and CDR2 as YYEKEE (reference sequence). The CDR3 spans 14 residues. The CDR3 coding sequence is TGTGCCAGCAGCTTGGCCTGGACAGAAAACGAGCAGTACTTC. Its protein is CASSLAWTENEQYF.

The rearrangement joins TRBV5-1 to TRBJ2-1, with 11 bases aligning to TRBD1. CDR3 length: 16 amino acids. Germline trimming cut 3 bases from V and 3 bases from J; bases unmatched to any gene: 5. Per germline, CDR1 SGHRS and CDR2 YFSETQ. For the CDR3, the DNA is TGCGCCAGCAGCTCCGGGACAGGGGGAAACTACAATGAGCAGTTCTTC. Protein product: CASSSGTGGNYNEQFF.

The rearrangement joins TRBV28 to TRBJ2-7, with 9 bases matching TRBD1. Trimming at V came to 4 bases and at J to 2 bases, leaving 12 bases not matched to a gene. CDR1 is MDHEN and CDR2 is SYDVKM in the germline V gene. This CDR3 contains 17 residues. Written as DNA, the CDR3 is TGTGCCAGCAGTTCTCGGGCCCTAGGGACAGGGCCCTACGAGCAGTACTTC. Its translation: CASSSRALGTGPYEQYF.

The gene calls are TRBV29-1 and TRBJ1-1, with TRBD1 as a possible D gene (5 bases). With 6 bases removed from V and 5 bases from J, the gap between germline ends came to 13 bases. The CDR3 runs 12 residues. The germline gives CDR1 SQVTM, CDR2 ANQGSEA. This CDR3 is CSVSGGWTEAFF. Here the CDR3 DNA reads TGCAGCGTGTCGGGGGGTTGGACTGAAGCTTTCTTT.

The gene calls are TRBV11-1 and TRBJ2-2; 11 bases are shared with TRBD1. Trimming took 6 bases from V and 11 from J; bases not matched to a gene: 11. The CDR3 is 15 residues long. The germline CDR1 and CDR2 sequences are SGHAT and FQDESV (reference sequence). This chain's CDR3 is CASRPGQGAHGELFF. CDR3 bases: TGTGCCAGCAGACCCGGACAGGGGGCGCATGGAGAGCTGTTTTTT.

The chain uses TRBV28 and TRBJ1-5, with 8 positions matching TRBD1. This CDR3 spans 17 amino acids. Germline CDR1 is MDHEN and CDR2 is SYDVKM. The ends lost 1 base at V and 7 bases at J; junction bases unmatched: 12. CDR3 bases: TGTGCCAGCAGTTTATCGGCAGGGGGCTCACGGAGGCAGCCCCAGCATTTT. Protein product: CASSLSAGGSRRQPQHF.

The chain is built from TRBV4-2 and TRBJ2-3, with 8 bases identical to TRBD2. The trim removed 2 bases at V and 6 bases at J, leaving 10 bases unmatched. CDR3 length: 16 amino acids. The germline V gene has CDR1 LGHNA and CDR2 YNFKEQ. The CDR3 DNA reads TGTGCCAGCAGCCAAACACCGGGACTAGAGAAGGATACGCAGTATTTT. It is translated as CASSQTPGLEKDTQYF.